This T cell receptor (beta chain) is drawn from a study of blood T cell repertoires in COVID-19. Study information: PBMCs, B-cell-depleted T cells, or T cells were the source of the cDNA or gDNA that made up the material.

V shed 4 bases and J shed 3 bases, with 12 bases lying between them. Looked up from germline, CDR1 is SGHAT and CDR2 is FQNNGV. The CDR3 is 14 residues long. The protocol was immunoSEQ multiplex PCR, while the TCRdb copy is restricted to in-frame clones and leaves out a portion. Among approximately 90,000 clones listed, roughly 80% were seen once. Sequenced input: peripheral blood. The clonotype originates from a man aged 55 to 70 with acute or convalescent COVID-19. The chain combines TRBV11-2 with TRBJ1-2, with D possibly TRBD1 on 6 matching bases. The CDR3 loop reads CASSYQGTYYGYTF. The CDR3 DNA is TGTGCCAGCAGCTACCAGGGGACCTACTATGGCTACACCTTC.